This T cell receptor (beta chain) originates from a study of T cells in Graves' hyperthyroidism and ophthalmopathy. This clonotype was recorded many times. TCR beta CDR3 region amplification was performed from RNA transcripts. RT-PCR in the first round (using the HTBI primer set) targeted the TCR CDR3. TCRdb re-analysed the multiplex PCR reads in MiXCR, keeping a single row per CDR3 protein. The data show roughly 700,000 distinct CDR3 sequences, just over 35% seen once. The V and J ends lost 7 bases and 3 bases respectively, with 12 bases between them. The CDR3 length is 13 residues. From germline, CDR1 is LNHDA and CDR2 SQIVND (reference sequence).

J is TRBJ1-1 and V is TRBV19, with D maybe TRBD1 (5 bases). The sample taken for sequencing was blood. The sequence was obtained from a woman aged 40 to 49 with Graves' hyperthyroidism. CDR3 nucleotide sequence: TGTGCCAGTATGGAGCGCAGGGACACTGAAGCTTTCTTT. This translates into CASMERRDTEAFF.